The rows below give T cell receptor beta chains drawn from one sample of a study of blood T cell repertoires in COVID-19. Some clones are missing from TCRdb's copy, which holds only in-frame ones; the method was immunoSEQ multiplex PCR. The table has some 270,000 clones, approximately 83% seen once. Sequencing input: peripheral blood. The receptors were gathered from a person aged 65 to 85 with COVID-19, enrolled during active disease. Both conserved end residues are part of each CDR3. D genes are given only for firm matches. Clone size is shown for a subset of rows, as once, few, many or a class of expanded clone.

v_gene	j_gene	abundance	d_gene	CDR3nt	CDR3aa
TRBV19	TRBJ2-5	-	TRBD2	TGTGCCAGTAGTATAGTTTTCCCCCCGGGGGGGGGCGAAAGGGCCCAGTACTTC	CASSIVFPPGGGERAQYF
TRBV5-1	TRBJ2-7	-	-	TGCGCCAGCAGCCCGCGGAGGGGGGTCGGGGGGGAGCAGTACTTC	CASSPRRGVGGEQYF
TRBV10-3	TRBJ2-1	-	-	TGTGCCATAGGCGGGACGGGCCACAATGAGCAGTTCTTC	CAIGGTGHNEQFF
TRBV28	TRBJ2-7	many	TRBD1	TGTGCCAGCAGTTCCTCGGACAGGGCATCCTACGAGCAGTACTTC	CASSSSDRASYEQYF
TRBV6-6	TRBJ2-2	-	TRBD2	TGTGCCAGCAGCCCTAGCGGGAGTAGCGGGGAGCTGTTTTTT	CASSPSGSSGELFF
TRBV5-1	TRBJ1-1	-	-	TGCGCCAGCAGCTTGGCCGACAGTATTGGAGCTTTCTTT	CASSLADSIGAFF
TRBV19	TRBJ1-4	-	-	TGTGCCAGTAGTGCGACAGGCGGTGGGACGGCTAATGAAAAACTGTTTTTT	CASSATGGGTANEKLFF
TRBV24-1	TRBJ2-5	-	TRBD2	TGTGCCACCAGTGACCCCAGCGGGGGCCTCGGGGGGACCCAGTACTTC	CATSDPSGGLGGTQYF
TRBV7-2	TRBJ1-5	-	-	TGTGCCAGCAGCTTGACACCCGGGACACAGAATAGCAATCAGCCCCAGCATTTT	CASSLTPGTQNSNQPQHF
TRBV6-5	TRBJ2-5	-	TRBD1	TGTGCCAGCAGTTACCAAGCTTCGACAGGGAGCGAGACCCAGTACTTC	CASSYQASTGSETQYF
TRBV29-1	TRBJ2-1	-	TRBD2	TGCAGCGTTGCCCCGGGGGGGGGCTCCTACAATGAGCAGTTCTTC	CSVAPGGGSYNEQFF
TRBV28	TRBJ1-2	-	TRBD1	TGTGCCAGCAGTGAATCCGGGACAGGGTATGGCTACACCTTC	CASSESGTGYGYTF
TRBV9	TRBJ2-6	-	-	TGTGCCAGCAGCGTACTAGCGTTTAGCTCTGGGGCCAACGTCCTGACTTTC	CASSVLAFSSGANVLTF
TRBV27	TRBJ1-6	once	-	TGTGCCAGCAGTCCCATGGTCTCTATTAATTCACCCCTCCACTTT	CASSPMVSINSPLHF
TRBV6-4	TRBJ2-2	-	TRBD2	TGTGCCAGCGCCCTAGCGGAGGGGACCGGGGAGCTGTTTTTT	CASALAEGTGELFF
TRBV2	TRBJ2-3	-	-	TGTGCCAGCGAGCCGGTCGCAGATACGCAGTATTTT	CASEPVADTQYF
TRBV5-4	TRBJ1-1	-	-	TGTGCCAGCAGCTACCCCCAGCGGAACACTGAAGCTTTCTTT	CASSYPQRNTEAFF
TRBV20-1	TRBJ2-1	-	TRBD2	TGCAGTGCTAGTTCCCGACTAGCGGGGGGGTTGAATGAGCAGTTCTTC	CSASSRLAGGLNEQFF
TRBV18	TRBJ1-3	-	-	TGTGCCAGCTCGGCGGGGGGCGACAACACCATATATTTT	CASSAGGDNTIYF
TRBV18	TRBJ1-6	-	TRBD1	TGTGCCAGCTCACCGCCGGGACAGGGGCTCTATAATTCACCCCTCCACTTT	CASSPPGQGLYNSPLHF
TRBV27	TRBJ2-2	-	-	TGTGCCAGCAGTTTATCGAGCGGGCCGAGCTCCGGGGAGCTGTTTTTT	CASSLSSGPSSGELFF
TRBV5-1	TRBJ1-1	few	-	TGCGCCAGCAGCTTGGTCCCCCCCGCTGAAGCTTTCTTT	CASSLVPPAEAFF
TRBV28	TRBJ2-5	once	-	TGTGCCAGCAGTGCCGGGGACATAAAGCAAGAGACCCAGTACTTC	CASSAGDIKQETQYF
TRBV19	TRBJ1-5	-	TRBD1	TGTGCCAGCGACAGGGGGCGCAATCAGCCCCAGCATTTT	CASDRGRNQPQHF
TRBV3-1/TRBV3-2	TRBJ1-6	-	-	TGTGCCAGCAGCCAAGAGGCCAGGTTTTCACCCCTCCACTTT	CASSQEARFSPLHF
TRBV5-8	TRBJ1-4	-	TRBD1	TGTGCCAGCAGCTCAGGGACAGGAGTTGCAACTAATGAAAAACTGTTTTTT	CASSSGTGVATNEKLFF
TRBV5-4	TRBJ2-1	-	TRBD2	TGTGCCGGGAAAGCGGGGGGGCTAGACAATGAGCAGTTCTTC	CAGKAGGLDNEQFF
TRBV6-6	TRBJ1-5	-	-	TGTGCCAGCACCGGAGAGGCAAGCAATCAGCCCCAGCATTTT	CASTGEASNQPQHF
TRBV4-2	TRBJ2-1	few	-	TGTGCCAGCAGCCAAGAATTCGGGAGAGGCGGCAATGAGCAGTTCTTC	CASSQEFGRGGNEQFF
TRBV18	TRBJ1-5	-	TRBD1	TGTGCCAGCTCACTGTTTGGGAATTCAGGGGGCACAAGCAATCAGCCCCAGCATTTT	CASSLFGNSGGTSNQPQHF
TRBV5-1	TRBJ2-1	-	-	TGCGCCAGCAGCCCGGACACTTATGATGGTGAGCAGTTCTTC	CASSPDTYDGEQFF
TRBV7-8	TRBJ2-2	-	-	TGTGCCAGCAGTGCGTACAGAAGCCGTGGCACCGGGGAGCTGTTTTTT	CASSAYRSRGTGELFF
TRBV4-1	TRBJ2-4	-	TRBD2	TGCGCCAGCAGCCACCAGGGACTAGCGGGAGGGCTGGGAAACATTCAGTACTTC	CASSHQGLAGGLGNIQYF
TRBV2	TRBJ2-2	-	-	TGTGCCACCGCCGGGAAGAACACCGGGGAGCTGTTTTTT	CATAGKNTGELFF
TRBV9	TRBJ2-7	-	TRBD1	TGTGCCAGCAGCGTAGTAGGGACAGGGGGCGACGAGCAGTACTTC	CASSVVGTGGDEQYF
TRBV7-2	TRBJ1-5	-	TRBD1	TGTGCCAGCAGCCTGGGACAGGCTAGCCAGCCCCAGCATTTT	CASSLGQASQPQHF
TRBV5-4	TRBJ2-3	-	-	TGTGCCAGCAGCTTGTCTGGAGGCGGGGGCACGCAGTATTTT	CASSLSGGGGTQYF
TRBV6-5	TRBJ2-3	once	TRBD1	TGTGCCAGCAGCCAGGGGGCGGCTACGCAGTATTTT	CASSQGAATQYF
TRBV2	TRBJ2-7	-	TRBD1	TGTGCCAGAGGGAGATCCGGGACAGGGGTTCACGAGCAGTACTTC	CARGRSGTGVHEQYF
TRBV28	TRBJ2-7	-	-	TGTGCCAGCAGGAGGCAGGGGTCCTACGAGCAGTACTTC	CASRRQGSYEQYF
TRBV27	TRBJ2-3	-	TRBD2	TGTGCCAGCCCGCGGGAGGATACGCAGTATTTT	CASPREDTQYF
TRBV6-6	TRBJ1-5	few	-	TGTGCCAGCAGTTACTCGAGAGGTCCTCCCAATCAGCCCCAGCATTTT	CASSYSRGPPNQPQHF
TRBV28	TRBJ2-7	-	-	TGTGCCAGCAGTTTTGCCCAGGGGTTAGGTTACGAGCAGTACTTC	CASSFAQGLGYEQYF
TRBV9	TRBJ2-5	-	TRBD1	TGTGCCAGCAGCACCCGACAGGGATACCAAGAGACCCAGTACTTC	CASSTRQGYQETQYF
TRBV5-1	TRBJ1-2	-	TRBD1	TGCGCCAGCAGCTTGGATCCAGGGGGGAGCTATGGCTACACCTTC	CASSLDPGGSYGYTF
TRBV30	TRBJ2-3	-	-	TGTGCCTGGAGTGTGTCCAGCGGACCCACAGATACGCAGTATTTT	CAWSVSSGPTDTQYF